This T cell receptor beta chain stems from a study of blood T cells in healthy people across ages. The sample holds many counts of this clonotype. Its antigen is still unknown. Using a J-beta primer mix together with a sample-barcoded 5' primer, a second PCR was run for about 6 to 11 cycles. Each CDR3 protein is one row after TCRdb ran MiXCR on the 5' RACE reads. Of about 1 million distinct CDR3 sequences listed, under 45% are singletons. The study's findings and limits: Expanded clonotype changes were possibly confounded by unknown donor CMV status. Age showed a roughly linear inverse relationship with TCR beta diversity per million T cells. Long-lived donors had more naive CD4+ cells and higher diversity than aged donors.

CDR3 length: 14 residues. V shed 6 bases and J shed 2 bases, with 11 bases lying between them. The chain employs TRBV12-3 or TRBV12-4 and TRBJ2-1, with TRBD2 as a possible D gene (6 bases). This TCR came from an older woman in good health. What was sequenced was blood. The CDR3: CASRGGSTYNEQFF. The CDR3 region has the DNA TGTGCCAGCAGAGGAGGGAGTACCTACAATGAGCAGTTCTTC.